This entry concerns a single TCR beta chain. Its antigen is currently unknown. The sample belongs to a study of cytomegalovirus exposure and HLA in healthy donors. General study findings and limits: A link between a missense DCLRE1C variant and TCR beta V- and J-gene trimming emerged from a later analysis. Cytomegalovirus-associated TCR beta chains were listed, numbering 164. A later analysis reportedly identified an Asian-associated ancestry cluster as carrying fewer N-insertions than the 666-donor mean.

The CDR3 runs 16 residues. V was clipped by 5 bases and J by 5 bases; unmatched bases: 12. CDR1 and CDR2 (germline): MNHNY, SVGAGI (reference sequence). The PCR had 60 Vbeta and 13 Jbeta primers. Repertoires were generated with immunoSEQ multiplex PCR, while TCRdb's copy carries only in-frame clones and drops some. The sample shows 55,000 or so clones, 75% to 80% of them seen only once. The sequenced sample was PBMCs. This sequence was found in a female donor in good health and CMV-seronegative. The chain employs TRBV6-6 and TRBJ1-1; 9 bases agree with TRBD1. CDR3 sequence reads: CASSPGTGFGGTEAFF. In nucleotides, the CDR3 is TGTGCCAGCAGTCCCGGGACAGGGTTTGGGGGTACTGAAGCTTTCTTT.